The entry below gives a single T cell receptor (beta chain) sequence along with its context. Trimming pared 4 bases from V and 7 bases from J, leaving 20 bases between. The germline CDR1 and CDR2 sequences are LGHNA and YNFKEQ. The CDR3 totals 16 residues. Profiling relied on immunoSEQ multiplex PCR, and the TCRdb table lists in-frame clones only, not all of them. Here the sample spans approximately 15,000 clones, around 70% being singletons. This entry comes from a study of neoadjuvant anti-PD-1 for oral cavity cancer. Looking at the study overall: Patients without progression received a fourth nivolumab dose around day 43, then surgical resection on days 50-56.

Time point meaning: after neoadjuvant nivolumab, at surgical resection. Blood cells were analyzed directly, without culture or expansion. The source was PBMCs, collected after nivolumab (anti-PD-1) treatment. The rearrangement joins TRBV4-2 to TRBJ1-5; D is unclear. The sequence came from a person between 40 and 79 years old with oral cavity squamous cell carcinoma. CDR3: CASSPLLRLAGQPQHF. CDR3 nucleotides: TGTGCCAGCAGCCCCCTATTAAGGTTAGCGGGGCAGCCCCAGCATTTT.